This TCR beta chain was recorded in a study of response to subunit inactivated influenza vaccine. A single record per CDR3 protein comes from TCRdb applying MiXCR to the RT-PCR reads. The sample has 500,000 to 600,000 distinct CDR3 sequences, approximately 15% seen once. Study results and limitations: Authors suggested few new T cells are recruited by each seasonal influenza vaccination.

This clonotype was observed many times. The antigen is not known. This CDR3 has 15 amino acids. The germline CDR1 and CDR2 sequences are SGHTA and FQGNSA. Trimming at V came to 1 base and at J to 3 bases, leaving 4 bases not matched to a gene. The sequencing here drew on CD4+ T cells sorted from PBMCs, taken about 23 months after vaccination. The receptor was derived from a man aged 45 to 70 who received an inactivated influenza vaccine. The chain combines TRBV7-2 with TRBJ2-7; 9 bases fit TRBD2. CDR3 in DNA: TGTGCCAGCAGCTTAGGAGCGGGGGGTTACTACGAGCAGTACTTC. Its protein product is CASSLGAGGYYEQYF.